This passage covers 26 T cell receptor beta chains from one sample sequenced in a study of blood T cell repertoires in COVID-19 (dated by TCRdb to about 2020). The method was the immunoSEQ multiplex PCR assay. TCRdb obtained this table from immuneACCESS and retained in-frame rearrangements with V and J assigned. These tables miss some clones; where compared with another copy, unresolved V genes account for less than half of the shortfall, and the remainder is unexplained. The sample table shows roughly 82,000 clones, and roughly four fifths are seen once. Jointly, the top ten make up more than 9% of the sample. What was sequenced was peripheral blood. These TCRs come from a man in his sixties with acute or convalescent COVID-19.

This clone occurred once. The J gene is TRBJ2-3, the V gene TRBV19, with 7 positions matching TRBD1. The ends lost 6 bases at V and 2 bases at J; junction bases unmatched: 5. Germline lookup yields CDR1 LNHDA and CDR2 SQIVND (reference sequence). The CDR3 consists of 14 residues. The CDR3 loop is CASRRDRDTDTQYF. The CDR3 DNA follows: TGTGCCAGTAGAAGGGACAGAGACACAGATACGCAGTATTTT.

The rearrangement links TRBV19 to TRBJ2-1, with 11 nucleotides matching TRBD1. The V gene's germline CDR1 is LNHDA and CDR2 SQIVND (reference sequence). Trimming took 5 bases from V and 9 from J; bases not matched to a gene: 9. The CDR3 totals 15 residues. The CDR3, as DNA: TGTGCCAGTAGTTTGTTTGGACAGGGGGCGGTTGAGCAGTTCTTC. It encodes CASSLFGQGAVEQFF.

This sequence joins TRBV4-3 and TRBJ1-2; maybe TRBD1 (6 bases). The CDR3 has 15 amino acids. Trimming removed 4 bases at V and 1 base at J, with 13 bases between. Germline V gives CDR1 LGHNA, CDR2 YSLEER. This chain's CDR3 is CASSRTTGNNYGYTF. The CDR3 bases are TGCGCCAGCAGCCGGACCACAGGGAATAACTATGGCTACACCTTC.

V usage is TRBV7-2 and J usage is TRBJ2-7; 11 bases match TRBD1. CDR3 size: 15 residues. Germline V gene sequence: CDR1 SGHTA, CDR2 FQGNSA. Germline trimming cut 5 bases from V and 7 bases from J; bases unmatched to any gene: 10. The CDR3 DNA reads TGTGCCAGCAGCCCGCCGGACAGGGGGCTGGGAGAGCAGTACTTC. Translating gives CASSPPDRGLGEQYF.

The gene calls are TRBV7-9 and TRBJ1-2; a possible D gene is TRBD1 (6 bases). V dropped 5 bases and J dropped 9 bases, with 16 bases sitting between them. The CDR3 totals 13 residues. The V gene's germline CDR1 is SEHNR and CDR2 FQNEAQ (reference sequence). The CDR3 is CASSQMDRGSYTF. The CDR3 DNA is TGTGCCAGCAGCCAGATGGACAGAGGAAGCTACACCTTC.

The chain joins TRBV10-3 to TRBJ2-5, with TRBD2 matching 7 bases. Germline lookup yields CDR1 ENHRY and CDR2 SYGVKD. This CDR3 spans 13 amino acids. With 10 bases clipped from V and 5 bases from J, the junction kept 10 bases outside the gene matches. CDR3: CASGGGLGETQYF. In DNA, the CDR3 is TGTGCCAGCGGCGGGGGATTAGGGGAGACCCAGTACTTC.

The chain is built from TRBV19 and TRBJ2-5, with 7 positions matching TRBD1. The trim removed 4 bases at V and 3 bases at J, leaving 5 bases unmatched. Per the germline V gene, CDR1 is LNHDA and CDR2 is SQIVND (reference sequence). This CDR3 contains 14 residues. CDR3 loop: CASSKGALEETQYF. The CDR3 DNA reads TGTGCCAGTAGTAAGGGGGCGTTAGAAGAGACCCAGTACTTC.

The J gene is TRBJ2-7, the V gene TRBV4-3; D is possibly TRBD1 (5 bases). This CDR3 spans 13 amino acids. V lost 1 base and J 10 bases, leaving 14 bases between the germline ends. Germline CDR1 is LGHNA and CDR2 is YSLEER. CDR3 amino acids: CASSQVEGALQYF. The CDR3 coding sequence is TGCGCCAGCAGCCAAGTCGAAGGGGCACTACAGTACTTC.

This chain links TRBV19 with TRBJ2-1; a possible D gene is TRBD2 (7 bases). Germline CDR1 LNHDA, CDR2 SQIVND (reference sequence). This CDR3 spans 12 amino acids. Trimming stripped 6 bases from V and 9 bases from J, with 12 bases between. The CDR3 protein is CASRKGGIEQFF. The CDR3 nucleotides read TGTGCCAGTAGAAAGGGGGGGATTGAGCAGTTCTTC.

The genes are TRBV2 and TRBJ1-2; D is unclear. The CDR3 is 12 residues long. Germline values: CDR1 SNHLY, CDR2 FYNNEI. Trimming shortened V by 3 bases and J by 4 bases, and 6 bases separated the two germline ends. The CDR3 reads CASSEQIYGYTF. In DNA, the CDR3 is TGTGCCAGCAGTGAGCAGATCTATGGCTACACCTTC.

V usage is TRBV10-3 and J usage is TRBJ2-5; 7 nucleotides agree with TRBD1. The germline gives CDR1 ENHRY, CDR2 SYGVKD. Trimming removed 8 bases from V and 2 bases from J; junction bases left unmatched: 2. CDR3 length equals 12 residues. The CDR3 DNA follows: TGTGCCATCGGGGGACAGCAAGAGACCCAGTACTTC. Protein sequence: CAIGGQQETQYF.

The chain uses TRBV19 and TRBJ1-6, with 7 bases that match TRBD1. Germline CDR1 is LNHDA and CDR2 is SQIVND (reference sequence). After removal of 7 bases from V and 1 base from J, the junction contained 7 bases not matched to a gene. The CDR3 runs to 16 residues. CDR3 sequence (DNA): TGTGCCAGTAAAGGCAGGGGGTTATCCTATAATTCACCCCTCCACTTT. Its protein product is CASKGRGLSYNSPLHF.

The V gene is TRBV7-2, the J gene TRBJ2-3; D is unclear. Trimming left V 0 bases short and J 0 bases short, with 7 bases between. The CDR3 contains 15 residues. Germline CDR1 SGHTA, CDR2 FQGNSA. CDR3 sequence (DNA): TGTGCCAGCAGCTTAGCATCGTCTAGCACAGATACGCAGTATTTT. It specifies CASSLASSSTDTQYF.

The sample holds a few counts of this clone. The chain joins TRBV19 to TRBJ1-4; D remains ambiguous. Germline V gene lookup returns CDR1 LNHDA and CDR2 SQIVND (reference sequence). V lost 3 bases and J 0 bases, leaving 8 bases between the germline ends. The CDR3 length is 15 residues. Written as DNA, the CDR3 is TGTGCCAGTAGTATGCCCTATGCAACTAATGAAAAACTGTTTTTT. Protein product: CASSMPYATNEKLFF.

V is TRBV7-2 and J is TRBJ2-1; perhaps TRBD2 as D (7 bases). The CDR3 spans 14 residues. Germline CDR1 and CDR2: SGHTA and FQGNSA. The V gene lost 6 bases and the J gene lost 10 bases, with 19 bases spanning the gap. The CDR3: CASRPASGRGEQFF. The CDR3 DNA reads as TGTGCCAGCAGGCCGGCTAGCGGTAGGGGGGAGCAGTTCTTC.

J is TRBJ2-5 and V is TRBV5-1, with TRBD2 matching 12 bases. Germline V gene sequence: CDR1 SGHRS, CDR2 YFSETQ. This CDR3 is 17 amino acids long. Unmatched junction bases numbered 10, after V lost 4 bases and J lost 3 bases. The CDR3 nucleotides are TGCGCCAGCAGCAAAGGCTCCTCTAGCGGGAGGGAAGAGACCCAGTACTTC. Amino acids: CASSKGSSSGREETQYF.

V and J are TRBV6-5 and TRBJ2-7, with 9 bases identical to TRBD2. V dropped 4 bases and J dropped 6; count of bases not matched to a gene: 10. Per germline, CDR1 MNHEY and CDR2 SVGAGI. This CDR3 has 15 amino acids. The CDR3: CASSSLSGSLGEQYF. DNA for the CDR3: TGTGCCAGCAGTTCCCTTAGCGGGAGTCTGGGCGAGCAGTACTTC.

V is TRBV15 and J is TRBJ1-6; 12 bases are shared with TRBD1. Trimming cost V 2 bases and J 8 bases; bases outside gene matches: 7. The CDR3 has 17 residues. Germline V gene lookup returns CDR1 LNHNV and CDR2 YYDKDF (reference sequence). The CDR3 is CATSRPGQGAIDSPLHF. DNA for the CDR3: TGTGCCACCAGCAGACCGGGACAGGGGGCCATCGATTCACCCCTCCACTTT.

The J gene is TRBJ1-5, the V gene TRBV12-3 or TRBV12-4; D is perhaps TRBD1 (6 bases). V lost 6 bases, J lost 15 bases, and 18 bases lay in between. The CDR3 has 12 residues. CDR3: CASSSQGTRRHF. As DNA, the CDR3 is TGTGCCAGCAGCTCACAGGGAACTCGGAGGCATTTT.

This chain connects TRBV5-1 to TRBJ2-7; 7 nucleotides match TRBD1. Germline CDR1 SGHRS, CDR2 YFSETQ. V lost 3 bases to trimming and J lost 3 bases; unmatched junction nucleotides: 9. The CDR3 spans 15 residues. The CDR3 region has the DNA TGCGCCAGCAGCTCGTGGCGACAGGGCATCTACGAGCAGTACTTC. Its protein is CASSSWRQGIYEQYF.

The V and J genes are TRBV18 and TRBJ2-7, with TRBD1 matching 11 bases. V shed 8 bases and J 6 bases; nucleotides not matched to a gene: 9. This CDR3 comprises 14 residues. Germline CDR1 KGHSH, CDR2 LQKENI. The DNA of the CDR3 is TGTGCCAGCGCCAGAGGGGACAGGGGGGTCGAGCAGTACTTC. The encoded protein is CASARGDRGVEQYF.

V is TRBV3-1 (or the pseudogene TRBV3-2) and J is TRBJ2-1, with TRBD2 identical over 8 bases. CDR1 LGHDT and CDR2 YNNKEL come from the germline V gene (reference sequence). The CDR3 extends over 13 amino acids. Unmatched junction bases numbered 2, after V lost 4 bases and J lost 6 bases. CDR3 nucleotide sequence: TGTGCCAGCAGCCCCGGGACTAGCAATGAGCAGTTCTTC. This sequence encodes CASSPGTSNEQFF.

This clone turned up a few times. Other DNA sequences in the sample encode the same CDR3. The genes are TRBV7-9 and TRBJ1-1, with no clear D. The germline V gene has CDR1 SEHNR and CDR2 FQNEAQ (reference sequence). This CDR3 has 13 residues. V was clipped by 1 base and J by 1 base, with 4 bases between them. DNA of the CDR3: TGTGCCAGCAGCTTAGGTCAGAACACTGAAGCTTTCTTT. Its translation is CASSLGQNTEAFF. The whole variable domain, remainder taken from reference TRBV7-9 and TRBJ1-1, is DTGVSQNPRHKITKRGQNVTFRCDPISEHNRLYWYRQTLGQGPEFLTYFQNEAQLEKSRLLSDRFSAERPKGSFSTLEIQRTEQGDSAMYLCASSLGQNTEAFFGQGTRLTVV.

The J gene is TRBJ1-4, the V gene TRBV25-1; TRBD1 might be the D (6 bases). Looked up from germline, CDR1 is MGHDK and CDR2 is SYGVNS. V was cut by 1 base and J by 6 bases, with 12 bases left in between. There are 15 residues in the CDR3. In nucleotides, the CDR3 is TGTGCCAGCAGTGAATTTCAGGGGAGGGATGAAAAACTGTTTTTT. Translation: CASSEFQGRDEKLFF.

The chain combines TRBV11-2 with TRBJ1-2; no clear D gene. V was cut by 1 base and J by 2 bases, with 8 bases left in between. The CDR3 is made up of 14 amino acids. The germline V gene has CDR1 SGHAT and CDR2 FQNNGV. CDR3 sequence (DNA): TGTGCCAGCAGCTTAGCAGGCGGGAACTATGGCTACACCTTC. Translation: CASSLAGGNYGYTF.

The CDR3 region has the DNA TGTGCCAGTAGTACGACTAGCTGGCGAGAGACCCAGTACTTC. Translated, it gives CASSTTSWRETQYF. The V gene is TRBV19, the J gene TRBJ2-5; 7 bases map to TRBD2. Trimming at V came to 4 bases and at J to 4 bases, leaving 6 bases not matched to a gene. In germline, CDR1 is LNHDA, CDR2 SQIVND (reference sequence). The CDR3 runs to 14 residues.